The 15 T cell receptor beta chains below come from one sample, sequenced in a study of radiotherapy plus CTLA-4 blockade in lung cancer. Sequenced by immunoSEQ multiplex PCR; TCRdb stores in-frame clones only, minus some. The table records 81,000 or so clones, around 79% of them present only once. Specimen: peripheral blood, collected from a patient treated with radiotherapy plus ipilimumab. The receptors stem from a human donor with non-small cell lung cancer whose response to radiotherapy plus ipilimumab could not be evaluated. Some clones in this sample may be carry-over from other donors' samples.

The J gene is TRBJ2-7, the V gene TRBV7-2; D unclear. Germline V gene lookup returns CDR1 SGHTA and CDR2 FQGNSA. The CDR3 covers 13 residues. V gave up 5 bases and J gave up 2 bases, with 10 bases separating them. The CDR3 sequence is CASSPWATYEQYF. CDR3 DNA: TGTGCCAGCAGCCCCTGGGCTACCTACGAGCAGTACTTC.

This clone has more than one count but fewer than ten. V usage is TRBV4-1 and J usage is TRBJ2-6; perhaps TRBD2 as D (6 bases). The CDR3 runs 18 residues. The germline gives CDR1 MGHRA, CDR2 YSYEKL. Trimming stripped 0 bases from V and 2 bases from J, with 14 bases between. CDR3 nucleotides: TGCGCCAGCAGCCAAGAAACCCCCCCGGGGGCTGGGGCCAACGTCCTGACTTTC. Protein: CASSQETPPGAGANVLTF.

The V gene is TRBV18, the J gene TRBJ2-1; maybe TRBD1 (5 bases). Trimming left V 3 bases short and J 5 bases short, with 11 bases between. The germline CDR1 and CDR2 sequences are KGHSH and LQKENI. The CDR3 loop spans 14 amino acids. CDR3 loop: CASSPQGTNNEQFF. Written as DNA, the CDR3 is TGTGCCAGCTCACCCCAGGGAACTAACAATGAGCAGTTCTTC.

The rearrangement joins TRBV27 to TRBJ1-5, with unresolved D. The CDR3 consists of 16 residues. V was trimmed by 5 bases and J by 4 bases, leaving 18 bases between them. The V gene's germline CDR1 is MNHEY and CDR2 SMNVEV (reference sequence). CDR3 sequence: CASSPGSYGPNQPQHF. The CDR3 DNA reads TGTGCCAGCAGTCCCGGGAGTTATGGGCCGAATCAGCCCCAGCATTTT.

The chain combines TRBV5-4 with TRBJ2-7, with D perhaps matching TRBD1 (6 bases). The V end lost 4 bases, the J end lost 3 bases, and 17 bases lay between the germline ends. The CDR3 is 15 amino acids. Germline CDR1 is SGHNT and CDR2 is YYREEE (reference sequence). For the CDR3, the DNA is TGTGCCAGCAGCAGCCCCAGGGGAGACGACTACGAGCAGTACTTC. Protein: CASSSPRGDDYEQYF.

V and J are TRBV6-5 and TRBJ2-1, with 8 bases identical to TRBD2. Trimming at V came to 7 bases and at J to 10 bases, leaving 15 bases not matched to a gene. In germline, CDR1 is MNHEY, CDR2 SVGAGI. CDR3 length equals 15 residues. The CDR3 DNA follows: TGTGCCAGCACCATAGTCGGGGGGGGCCTAGGGGAGCAGTTCTTC. Translating it yields CASTIVGGGLGEQFF.

This clone appeared a single time. The chain employs TRBV7-2 and TRBJ2-3; weak D call: TRBD1 (5 bases). This CDR3 contains 19 residues. The V end lost 2 bases, the J end lost 4 bases, and 25 bases lay between the germline ends. Looked up from germline, CDR1 is SGHTA and CDR2 is FQGNSA. The CDR3 reads CASSLRGLGTPLASDTQYF. DNA for the CDR3: TGTGCCAGCAGCTTAAGGGGCCTGGGAACGCCCCTGGCCTCAGATACGCAGTATTTT.

The V gene is TRBV29-1, the J gene TRBJ2-7; 7 nucleotides match TRBD1. Trimming removed 4 bases from V and 0 bases from J; junction bases left unmatched: 3. This CDR3 spans 13 amino acids. Germline CDR1 SQVTM, CDR2 ANQGSEA. CDR3 in amino acids: CSVGGQSSYEQYF. In nucleotides, the CDR3 is TGCAGCGTTGGGGGACAGAGCTCCTACGAGCAGTACTTC.

V usage is TRBV7-3 and J usage is TRBJ2-7; D perhaps matches TRBD2 (5 bases). V shed 2 bases and J shed 4 bases, with 9 bases lying between them. The CDR3 totals 13 residues. Germline V CDR1 and CDR2: SGHTA, FQGTGA. This CDR3 reads CASSLSPGYEQYF. The CDR3 DNA reads TGTGCCAGCAGCTTATCACCGGGGTACGAGCAGTACTTC.

The chain links TRBV7-2 to TRBJ1-5; D is undetermined. The CDR3 runs to 14 residues. V gave up 0 bases and J gave up 5 bases, with 8 bases separating them. CDR1 and CDR2 from the germline V gene are SGHTA and FQGNSA. The DNA for the CDR3 is TGTGCCAGCAGCTTAGCTTCCGGGGATCAGCCCCAGCATTTT. This gives the protein CASSLASGDQPQHF.

The V and J genes are TRBV4-2 and TRBJ2-7; 9 bases agree with TRBD2. J gave up 5 bases and V 1 base, and 9 bases lay outside the gene matches. The CDR3 is 16 residues long. CDR1 and CDR2 (germline): LGHNA, YNFKEQ. The CDR3 region has the DNA TGTGCCAGCAGCCAAGGGAGAGTAGCGGGGGTCCACGAGCAGTACTTC. Translating it yields CASSQGRVAGVHEQYF.

The V gene is TRBV2, the J gene TRBJ2-7; 10 bases fit TRBD1. V trimming: 8 bases; J trimming: 2 bases; junction bases outside the gene matches: 6. CDR1 is SNHLY and CDR2 is FYNNEI in the germline V gene. The CDR3 totals 14 residues. The CDR3 bases are TGTGCCAGCGCCCCCGGGACAGGGGCCTACGAGCAGTACTTC. It encodes CASAPGTGAYEQYF.

The chain recombines TRBV5-1 with TRBJ2-7; D may be TRBD2 (6 bases). The germline gives CDR1 SGHRS, CDR2 YFSETQ. There are 14 residues in the CDR3. Trimming shortened V by 3 bases and J by 4 bases, and 14 bases separated the two germline ends. The CDR3 DNA reads TGCGCCAGCAGCTGGGACTCCTACACTTACGAGCAGTACTTC. Its translation is CASSWDSYTYEQYF.

The gene calls are TRBV19 and TRBJ2-3, with D perhaps TRBD1 (5 bases). The CDR3 sequence is 14 residues long. Germline V CDR1 and CDR2: LNHDA, SQIVND (reference sequence). Trimming cost V 5 bases and J 3 bases, with 12 bases left between them. CDR3 in DNA: TGTGCCAGTAGTTCGACAGCCCGTACAGATACGCAGTATTTT. Protein sequence: CASSSTARTDTQYF.

J is TRBJ2-2 and V is TRBV7-8; D possibly corresponds to TRBD2 (6 bases). V lost 5 bases and J 3 bases, leaving 13 bases between the germline ends. Germline assignment: CDR1 SGHVS and CDR2 FQNEAQ. The CDR3 runs to 15 residues. The CDR3 reads CASSRRDFDTGELFF. The CDR3 DNA follows: TGTGCCAGCAGCCGACGGGACTTCGACACCGGGGAGCTGTTTTTT.